This record looks at one T cell receptor beta chain sequence and its context. Its antigen is undetermined. A multiplex PCR was run with 60 Vbeta primers and 13 Jbeta primers. TCRdb keeps only in-frame clones here, not all; method: immunoSEQ multiplex PCR. Here the sample spans 200,000 or so clones, 70% to 90% being singletons. The sample is drawn from a study of cytomegalovirus exposure and HLA in healthy donors. Across the whole study: For the roughly 370 genotyped donors, about 81% fell within the Caucasian-associated ancestry cluster.

Germline V lookup: CDR1 MNHEY, CDR2 SMNVEV (reference sequence). Trimming removed 6 bases from V and 6 bases from J, with 11 bases in between. This CDR3 has 13 amino acids. Findings of the study overall: Among the CMV-associated chains, three were confirmed in vitro as specific for CMV antigens. Sequencing probably produced one cluster of sequence variants that were highly shared.

Material: PBMCs. The sequence was collected from a woman between 18 and 29 years old in good health and CMV-seropositive. The rearrangement links TRBV27 to TRBJ1-4; no reliable D call. CDR3 bases: TGTGCCAGCAGACAATTATTACATGAAAAACTGTTTTTT. This translates into CASRQLLHEKLFF.